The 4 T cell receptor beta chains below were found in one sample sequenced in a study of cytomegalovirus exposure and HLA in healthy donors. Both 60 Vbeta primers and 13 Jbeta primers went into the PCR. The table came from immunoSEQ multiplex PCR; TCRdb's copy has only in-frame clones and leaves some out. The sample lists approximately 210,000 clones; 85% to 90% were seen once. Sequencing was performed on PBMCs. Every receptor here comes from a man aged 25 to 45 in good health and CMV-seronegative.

The CDR3 region has the DNA TGTGCCAGCAGCTCGGGACACCGTATTAAGTACCAAGAGACCCAGTACTTC. This encodes CASSSGHRIKYQETQYF. The chain links TRBV11-2 to TRBJ2-5; a weak D match, TRBD1 (6 bases). The CDR3 is 17 residues long. Trimming removed 4 bases at V and 0 bases at J, with 18 bases between. The germline V gene encodes CDR1 SGHAT and CDR2 FQNNGV.

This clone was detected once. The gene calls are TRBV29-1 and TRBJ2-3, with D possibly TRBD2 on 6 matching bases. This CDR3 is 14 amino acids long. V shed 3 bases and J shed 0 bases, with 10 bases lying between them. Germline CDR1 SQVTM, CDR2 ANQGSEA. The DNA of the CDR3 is TGCAGCGTTGATTCTAGCGACAGCACAGATACGCAGTATTTT. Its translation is CSVDSSDSTDTQYF.

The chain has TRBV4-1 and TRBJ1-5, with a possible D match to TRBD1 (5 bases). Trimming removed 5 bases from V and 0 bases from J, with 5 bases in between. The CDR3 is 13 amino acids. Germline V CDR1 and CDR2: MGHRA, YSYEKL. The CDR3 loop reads CASSGASNQPQHF. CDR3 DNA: TGCGCCAGCAGCGGGGCTAGCAATCAGCCCCAGCATTTT.

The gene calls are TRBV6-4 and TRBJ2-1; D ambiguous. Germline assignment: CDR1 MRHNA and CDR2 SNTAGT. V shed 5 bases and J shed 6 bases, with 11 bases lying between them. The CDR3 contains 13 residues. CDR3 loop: CASSTEAVNEQFF. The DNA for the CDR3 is TGTGCCAGCAGTACCGAGGCGGTCAATGAGCAGTTCTTC.